The TCR beta chain under discussion was sequenced for a study of response to subunit inactivated influenza vaccine. The CDR3 is 18 amino acids. Germline-derived CDR1 and CDR2 are DFQATT and SNEGSKA (reference sequence). Trimming removed 2 bases from V and 4 bases from J; junction bases left unmatched: 7. TCRdb processed the RT-PCR reads anew with MiXCR; each CDR3 protein has one entry. The sample contains approximately 500,000 distinct CDR3 sequences, approximately 14% of which appear only once. The source of this sequence is a man aged 45 to 65 who received an inactivated influenza vaccine. This rearrangement joins TRBV20-1 to TRBJ2-2, with 16 bases lining up with TRBD2. The sample here was PBMCs from blood, taken about 13 days after vaccination. This CDR3 is CSARHPGLAGGLTGELFF. DNA for the CDR3: TGCAGTGCTAGACACCCGGGACTAGCGGGAGGGCTCACCGGGGAGCTGTTTTTT.